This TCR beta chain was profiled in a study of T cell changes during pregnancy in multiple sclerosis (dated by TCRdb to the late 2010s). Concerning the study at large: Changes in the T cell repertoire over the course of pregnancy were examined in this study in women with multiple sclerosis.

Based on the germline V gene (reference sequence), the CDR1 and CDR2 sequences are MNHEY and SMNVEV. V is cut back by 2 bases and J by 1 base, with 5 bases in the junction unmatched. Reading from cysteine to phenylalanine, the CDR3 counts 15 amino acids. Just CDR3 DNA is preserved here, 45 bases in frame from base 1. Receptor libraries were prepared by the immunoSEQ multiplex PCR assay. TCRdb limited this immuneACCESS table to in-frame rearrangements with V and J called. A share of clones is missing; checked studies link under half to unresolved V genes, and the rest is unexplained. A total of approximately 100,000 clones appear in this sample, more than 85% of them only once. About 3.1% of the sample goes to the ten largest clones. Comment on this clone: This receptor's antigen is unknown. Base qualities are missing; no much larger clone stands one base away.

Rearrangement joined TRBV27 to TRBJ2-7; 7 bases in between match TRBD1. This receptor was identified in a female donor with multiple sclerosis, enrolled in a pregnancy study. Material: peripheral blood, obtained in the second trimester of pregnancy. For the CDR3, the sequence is CASSLRGLASYEQYF. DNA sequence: TGTGCCAGCAGTTTAAGGGGGCTAGCTTCCTACGAGCAGTACTTC.